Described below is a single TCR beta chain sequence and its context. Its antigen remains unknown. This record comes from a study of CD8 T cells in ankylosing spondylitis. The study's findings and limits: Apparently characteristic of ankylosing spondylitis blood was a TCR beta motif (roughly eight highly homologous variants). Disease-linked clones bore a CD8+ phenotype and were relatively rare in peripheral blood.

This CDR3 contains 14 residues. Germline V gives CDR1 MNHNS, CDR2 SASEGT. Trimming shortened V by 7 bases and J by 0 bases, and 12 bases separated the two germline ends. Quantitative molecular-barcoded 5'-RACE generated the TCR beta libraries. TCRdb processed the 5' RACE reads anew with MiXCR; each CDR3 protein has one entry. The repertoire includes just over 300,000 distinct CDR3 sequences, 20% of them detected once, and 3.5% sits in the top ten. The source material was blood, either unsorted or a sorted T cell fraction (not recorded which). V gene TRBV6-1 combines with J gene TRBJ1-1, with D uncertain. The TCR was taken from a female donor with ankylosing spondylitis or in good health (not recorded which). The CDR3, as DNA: TGTGCCAGCATGCCGGGCCCGGTGAACACTGAAGCTTTCTTT. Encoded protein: CASMPGPVNTEAFF.